These 22 T cell receptor beta chains were all obtained from the same sample, sequenced in a study of beta chain features in type 1 diabetes. All of the isolated RNA was reverse transcribed, so expressed TCRB transcripts were sequenced. The protocol was immunoSEQ multiplex PCR, while the TCRdb copy is restricted to in-frame clones and leaves out a portion. The repertoire holds around 280,000 clones, with about 15% as singletons. Study conclusions and caveats: Significant though moderate, a shortening of TCRB CDR3s appeared in all four CD4+ subsets of Type 1 diabetes patients.

These receptors' targets are unknown. Material for sequencing was naive CD4+ T cells from blood. All receptors derive from a young man with type 1 diabetes.

V gene TRBV6-6 combines with J gene TRBJ2-7; 9 bases are a match to TRBD1. Germline values: CDR1 MNHNY, CDR2 SVGAGI (reference sequence). V lost 6 bases and J lost 1; bases outside the gene matches: 10. This CDR3 has 16 amino acids. CDR3 amino acids: CASSNPGTGFSYEQYF. CDR3 nucleotide sequence: TGTGCCAGCAGCAACCCCGGGACAGGGTTTTCCTACGAGCAGTACTTC.

This clone was observed a handful of times. V is TRBV6-6 and J is TRBJ2-7, with TRBD1 as a possible D gene (6 bases). The CDR3 has 13 residues. The ends were cut back, 6 bases at V and 5 bases at J, with 14 bases in the middle. Germline values: CDR1 MNHNY, CDR2 SVGAGI (reference sequence). DNA of the CDR3: TGTGCCAGCAGCGGCCGGACAGCGGACGAGCAGTACTTC. This sequence encodes CASSGRTADEQYF.

In this sample, this clone turned up a few times. The gene calls are TRBV9 and TRBJ2-1; 8 bases line up with TRBD2. This CDR3 spans 16 amino acids. Germline loops: CDR1 SGDLS, CDR2 YYNGEE. V was clipped by 0 bases and J by 5 bases; unmatched bases: 7. The CDR3 spells CASSVAGVAGNNEQFF. In DNA form, the CDR3 reads TGTGCCAGCAGCGTAGCAGGCGTAGCGGGAAACAATGAGCAGTTCTTC.

This clone was found a few times. The chain employs TRBV7-2 and TRBJ2-1, with D perhaps matching TRBD2 (5 bases). With 5 bases removed from V and 4 bases from J, the gap between germline ends came to 18 bases. This CDR3 region has 16 residues. CDR1 and CDR2 (germline): SGHTA, FQGNSA. The CDR3 loop is CASSPRAGDRYNEQFF. The CDR3 coding sequence is TGTGCCAGCAGCCCCCGGGCGGGTGACCGTTACAATGAGCAGTTCTTC.

The chain couples TRBV5-4 to TRBJ2-3; 9 bases are a match to TRBD1. The length of the CDR3 is 15 residues. The germline gives CDR1 SGHNT, CDR2 YYREEE (reference sequence). V shed 4 bases and J 7 bases; nucleotides not matched to a gene: 10. For the CDR3, the DNA is TGTGCCAGCAGCCCGGACAGGGGTCGCACCCATACGCAGTATTTT. It yields the protein CASSPDRGRTHTQYF.

V and J are TRBV5-4 and TRBJ2-1, with 10 bases that match TRBD2. CDR3 length: 16 amino acids. Germline CDR1 reads SGHNT; CDR2 reads YYREEE (reference sequence). V trimming: 2 bases; J trimming: 6 bases; junction bases outside the gene matches: 8. CDR3 DNA sequence: TGTGCCAGCAGCTTACGGCTAGCGGGGGCCCCCAATGAGCAGTTCTTC. This encodes CASSLRLAGAPNEQFF.

The rearrangement links TRBV28 to TRBJ2-7; TRBD1 aligns across 9 bases. Germline V lookup: CDR1 MDHEN, CDR2 SYDVKM. V was clipped by 4 bases and J by 4 bases; unmatched bases: 8. This CDR3 comprises 15 residues. This chain's CDR3 is CASSSAGTGSYEQYF. The CDR3 DNA reads TGTGCCAGCAGTTCAGCCGGGACAGGGAGTTACGAGCAGTACTTC.

This clone was seen a few times. The J gene is TRBJ2-7, the V gene TRBV5-4; 7 nucleotides match TRBD1. The ends lost 4 bases at V and 3 bases at J; junction bases unmatched: 10. This CDR3 is built from 15 residues. The germline gives CDR1 SGHNT, CDR2 YYREEE (reference sequence). The DNA of the CDR3 is TGTGCCAGCAGCCACCCCCTTGACAGGGTCTACGAGCAGTACTTC. It encodes CASSHPLDRVYEQYF.

This rearrangement joins TRBV11-2 to TRBJ2-3, with 7 bases aligning to TRBD2. V lost 1 base to trimming and J lost 1 base; unmatched junction nucleotides: 2. The CDR3 runs 15 residues. CDR1 is SGHAT and CDR2 is FQNNGV in the germline V gene. The CDR3 DNA sequence: TGTGCCAGCAGCTTAGTTCTAGCGGGCACAGATACGCAGTATTTT. Translating gives CASSLVLAGTDTQYF.

The rearrangement joins TRBV18 to TRBJ1-1; TRBD1 agrees at 7 bases. CDR3 length equals 14 residues. Germline loops: CDR1 KGHSH, CDR2 LQKENI. V lost 8 bases to trimming and J lost 0 bases; unmatched junction nucleotides: 6. CDR3 nucleotide sequence: TGTGCCAGCCAGGGACAGTCGATGAACACTGAAGCTTTCTTT. This sequence encodes CASQGQSMNTEAFF.

This clone was observed a handful of times. This sequence joins TRBV11-2 and TRBJ2-5; TRBD2 matches 7 bases. The CDR3 runs to 14 residues. V shed 4 bases and J 7 bases; nucleotides not matched to a gene: 9. CDR1 and CDR2 from the germline V gene are SGHAT and FQNNGV. The CDR3 DNA reads TGTGCCAGCAGCTCCCGGACTAGTTTTGCGACCCAGTACTTC. Translating gives CASSSRTSFATQYF.

This clone was seen a handful of times. The CDR3 is CASSPPRRGELFF. As DNA, the CDR3 is TGTGCCAGCTCACCACCGCGTCGCGGGGAGCTGTTTTTT. The genes are TRBV18 and TRBJ2-2; D call uncertain. Per the germline V gene, CDR1 is KGHSH and CDR2 is LQKENI. V shed 0 bases and J shed 7 bases, with 6 bases lying between them. The CDR3 extends over 13 amino acids.

The V and J genes are TRBV5-1 and TRBJ2-7, with D uncertain. V was cut by 3 bases and J by 3 bases, with 13 bases left in between. Germline CDR1 reads SGHRS; CDR2 reads YFSETQ. The CDR3 has 14 amino acids. The CDR3 protein is CASSSGGLDYEQYF. The CDR3 coding sequence is TGCGCCAGCAGCTCGGGTGGCTTGGACTACGAGCAGTACTTC.

This clone turned up a few times. V gene TRBV13 combines with J gene TRBJ1-2; maybe TRBD1 (5 bases). CDR1 and CDR2 (germline): PRHDT, FYEKMQ (reference sequence). Trimming shortened V by 7 bases and J by 4 bases, and 16 bases separated the two germline ends. The CDR3 runs 14 residues. The CDR3 bases are TGTGCCAGCATCGGCAGGGCGTCGGGCTATGGCTACACCTTC. It is translated as CASIGRASGYGYTF.

This clone appeared a few times. The V gene is TRBV14, the J gene TRBJ1-1; possible D gene TRBD1, 5 bases. Germline CDR1 reads SGHDN; CDR2 reads FVKESK. The CDR3 runs 19 residues. V was trimmed by 0 bases and J by 3 bases, leaving 23 bases between them. This CDR3 is CASSQEVWGLTVADTEAFF. Written as DNA, the CDR3 is TGTGCCAGCAGCCAAGAAGTATGGGGCCTGACAGTGGCGGACACTGAAGCTTTCTTT.

This clone was picked up a small number of times. For the CDR3, the DNA is TGTGCCAGCAGTTACGCAGTCTCCTACGAGCAGTACTTC. Protein sequence: CASSYAVSYEQYF. J is TRBJ2-7 and V is TRBV6-5; D gene ambiguous. The V and J ends lost 2 bases and 0 bases respectively, with 5 bases between them. CDR1 is MNHEY and CDR2 is SVGAGI in the germline V gene. The CDR3 is made up of 13 amino acids.

This clone showed up just a few times. V is TRBV29-1 and J is TRBJ2-2; 8 nucleotides match TRBD2. Germline V gives CDR1 SQVTM, CDR2 ANQGSEA. This CDR3 region has 16 residues. J gave up 5 bases and V 6 bases, and 14 bases lay outside the gene matches. This CDR3 is CSVVLSGGPHTGELFF. The CDR3 coding sequence is TGCAGCGTCGTCCTCTCGGGGGGGCCCCATACCGGGGAGCTGTTTTTT.

The rearrangement links TRBV28 to TRBJ2-7; D remains unclear. The germline gives CDR1 MDHEN, CDR2 SYDVKM. V was clipped by 7 bases and J by 1 base, with 11 bases between them. The length of the CDR3 is 13 residues. The CDR3: CASKATVSYEQYF. The CDR3 region has the DNA TGTGCCAGCAAAGCTACAGTTTCCTACGAGCAGTACTTC.

V and J are TRBV11-2 and TRBJ1-2; 9 bases are shared with TRBD1. Germline loops: CDR1 SGHAT, CDR2 FQNNGV. V shed 5 bases, J shed 7 bases, and the junction held 11 bases outside the gene matches. The CDR3 consists of 15 residues. CDR3 residues: CASSLTGGEGFGYTF. The CDR3 DNA follows: TGTGCCAGCAGCCTAACAGGGGGCGAAGGATTTGGCTACACCTTC.

In its sample, this clone was seen a few times. The chain joins TRBV6-6 to TRBJ2-3; 7 bases are shared with TRBD2. V was pared by 4 bases and J by 2 bases, with 9 bases of the junction left unmatched. The CDR3 has 16 residues. Germline V CDR1 and CDR2: MNHNY, SVGAGI (reference sequence). The CDR3 nucleotides read TGTGCCAGCAGTTCGGGACTAACAGTTATCACAGATACGCAGTATTTT. Amino acids: CASSSGLTVITDTQYF.

This clone was seen a few times. Other DNA sequences within the sample encode an identical CDR3. The chain links TRBV30 to TRBJ1-2, with TRBD1 matching 9 bases. J gave up 5 bases and V 5 bases, and 0 bases lay outside the gene matches. CDR3 length: 11 amino acids. CDR1 and CDR2 from the germline V gene are GTSNPN and SVGIG (reference sequence). CDR3 residues: CAWGTGYGYTF. The CDR3 region has the DNA TGTGCCTGGGGGACAGGGTATGGCTACACCTTC.

V usage is TRBV29-1 and J usage is TRBJ2-1; 8 bases agree with TRBD2. Germline lookup yields CDR1 SQVTM and CDR2 ANQGSEA. Trimming took 6 bases from V and 0 from J; bases not matched to a gene: 1. The CDR3 length is 13 residues. The CDR3 region has the DNA TGCAGCGTGGGGACTAGCTCCTACAATGAGCAGTTCTTC. This codes for CSVGTSSYNEQFF.